The present T cell receptor (beta chain) was sequenced within a study of cytomegalovirus exposure and HLA in healthy donors. General observations from the study: Cytomegalovirus association was assigned to 150 to 200 TCR beta chains. Upon later analysis, TCR association rates were observed to vary by HLA locus, being highest for DRB1 and lowest for HLA-C. Later analysis showed most CMV-associated TCR beta chains appearing HLA-restricted.

The length of the CDR3 is 20 residues. V shed 3 bases and J 6 bases; nucleotides not matched to a gene: 13. Germline V gene data show CDR1 as MDHEN and CDR2 as SYDVKM. Amplification used 60 Vbeta primers and 13 Jbeta primers. Clones were read by immunoSEQ multiplex PCR, and TCRdb kept only the in-frame ones, dropping some. The repertoire has around 190,000 clones, over 75% of them found once; the top ten carry about 2.5%. As regards this clone: Its target is not known.

The TCR sequence derives from a woman aged 45-65 years in good health and CMV-seronegative. Sequenced material: PBMCs. V and J are TRBV28 and TRBJ2-2; TRBD2 matches at 16 bases. The CDR3 DNA reads as TGTGCCAGCAGTTTTCCTCCGCGGGGACTAGCGGGAGGGGGGTCCGGGGAGCTGTTTTTT. Encoded protein: CASSFPPRGLAGGGSGELFF.